The present TCR beta chain was sequenced within a study of shared clonotypes between healthy human individuals. Findings and limits, study-wide: Rarefaction showed that sequencing of sorted subsets was incomplete (despite large depth).

As regards this clone: As yet, its antigen is unknown.

Trimming shortened V by 3 bases and J by 3 bases, and 12 bases separated the two germline ends. CDR1 and CDR2 (germline): SGHTA, FQGNSA. The CDR3 extends over 14 amino acids. A deep-level run was used for the assay. Sequenced by immunoSEQ multiplex PCR; TCRdb stores in-frame clones only, minus some. The sample includes 2 million or so clones, about 95% of them seen just once. CD8 cells classed as naive were CD45RO-negative and positively selected for CCR7, excluding terminally differentiated effector memory CD45RA+ cells. Nashville, Tennessee was home to all donors, who were Caucasian adults. Sample: naive CD8+ T cells sorted from blood. The chain carries TRBV7-2 and TRBJ2-7; D may correspond to TRBD1 or TRBD2 (7 bases each). The TCR comes from a man aged 18 to 30 in good health. CDR3: CASSFRGGRYEQYF. In nucleotides, the CDR3 is TGTGCCAGCAGCTTCAGGGGGGGGCGCTACGAGCAGTACTTC.